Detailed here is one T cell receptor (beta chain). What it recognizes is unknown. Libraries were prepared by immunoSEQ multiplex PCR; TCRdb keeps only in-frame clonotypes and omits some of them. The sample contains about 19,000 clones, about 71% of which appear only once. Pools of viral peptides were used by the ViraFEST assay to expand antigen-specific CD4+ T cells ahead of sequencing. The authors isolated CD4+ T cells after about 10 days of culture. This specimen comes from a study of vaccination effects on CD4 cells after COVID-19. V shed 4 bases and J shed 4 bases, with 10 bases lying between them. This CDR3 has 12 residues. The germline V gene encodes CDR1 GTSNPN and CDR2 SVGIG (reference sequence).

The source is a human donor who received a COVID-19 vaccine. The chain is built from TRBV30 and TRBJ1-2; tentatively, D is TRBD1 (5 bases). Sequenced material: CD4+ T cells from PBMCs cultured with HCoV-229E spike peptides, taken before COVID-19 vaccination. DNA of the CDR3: TGTGCCTGGACACCTCAGGGCTATGGCTACACCTTC. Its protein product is CAWTPQGYGYTF.